The clone carrying this T cell receptor (beta chain) showed up many times. The data were obtained in a study of regulatory T cells in long-lasting Graves disease. Whole-study context: Graves' patients who were just diagnosed had used antithyroid drugs for under 3 months.

The CDR3 loop spans 12 amino acids. Deletions cut 5 bases from V and 5 bases from J, with 9 bases between. The authors built TCR beta libraries using iRepertoire HTBI primers and Arm-PCR of CDR3 regions. TCRdb re-called the multiplex PCR reads with MiXCR, one entry per CDR3 protein. The sample shows hundreds of thousands of distinct CDR3 sequences, 15% to 20% of them seen only once. Documented time point: newly diagnosed GD, antithyroid drugs for less than 3 months. RNA isolated from PBMCs was used to make the TCR library. These data are also associated with another study on T cells in Graves' hyperthyroidism and ophthalmopathy. That paper adds: Thyroid ultrasound, orbital computed tomography, clinical symptoms, and serum thyroxine and TRAb underpinned diagnoses.

The V gene is TRBV12-3 or TRBV12-4, the J gene TRBJ2-5, with D possibly TRBD2 on 6 matching bases. The receptor was derived from a man aged 35 to 55 with Graves disease. The specimen was peripheral blood mononuclear cells (PBMCs), collected at new diagnosis, from a patient treated with antithyroid drugs. DNA for the CDR3: TGTGCCAGCAGTCGCGGAGGGGAGACCCAGTACTTC. Translated, it gives CASSRGGETQYF.